What follows are 26 T cell receptor beta chains derived from one specimen sequenced in a study of blood T cell repertoires in COVID-19. The protocol was immunoSEQ multiplex PCR, while the TCRdb copy is restricted to in-frame clones and leaves out a portion. The sample contains approximately 360,000 clones, more than 70% of which appear only once. The sample consisted of PBMCs or T cells enriched from blood (not recorded which). The origin of the receptors is a man aged 40-49 years in a cohort exposed to, infected with or recovered from COVID-19 (not recorded which).

V gene TRBV4-1 combines with J gene TRBJ2-3, with a tentative D call TRBD1 (6 bases). Trimming shortened V by 4 bases and J by 3 bases, and 17 bases separated the two germline ends. The CDR3 contains 16 residues. The germline CDR1 and CDR2 sequences are MGHRA and YSYEKL. The CDR3 bases are TGCGCCAGCAGCCGTCACCAGGGGTTGAGGACAGATACGCAGTATTTT. Translating it yields CASSRHQGLRTDTQYF.

The V call is TRBV18, the J call TRBJ2-7, with TRBD1 matching over 7 bases. V was pared by 6 bases and J by 4 bases, with 12 bases of the junction left unmatched. CDR3 length equals 15 residues. Germline CDR1 reads KGHSH; CDR2 reads LQKENI. DNA for the CDR3: TGTGCCAGCTCGCCCGGACAGGTTGACGCTTACGAGCAGTACTTC. Its protein product is CASSPGQVDAYEQYF.

This chain uses TRBV6-4 with TRBJ2-3; possible D gene TRBD2, 5 bases. The CDR3 loop spans 13 amino acids. With 3 bases removed from V and 6 bases from J, the gap between germline ends came to 10 bases. The germline V gene has CDR1 MRHNA and CDR2 SNTAGT. CDR3 in DNA: TGTGCCAGCAGTGAGAGGGAATCGGATACGCAGTATTTT. Residues: CASSERESDTQYF.

Worth noting for this clone: Other DNA sequences of this sample code for an identical CDR3. As DNA, the CDR3 is TGTGCCAGCTCACCAAGGCGGGAGGAGACCCAGTACTTC. Amino acids: CASSPRREETQYF. The chain uses TRBV18 and TRBJ2-5, with TRBD2 matching over 7 bases. The ends lost 2 bases at V and 5 bases at J; junction bases unmatched: 2. CDR1 is KGHSH and CDR2 is LQKENI in the germline V gene. The CDR3 is 13 residues long.

The chain couples TRBV7-2 to TRBJ1-5; TRBD1 matches 9 bases. The CDR3 runs 15 residues. CDR1 and CDR2 from the germline V gene are SGHTA and FQGNSA. The junction had 7 bases not matched to a gene; V was cut back by 3 bases and J by 7 bases. CDR3 protein: CASSFTGGAGQPQHF. Written as DNA, the CDR3 is TGTGCCAGCAGCTTTACAGGGGGCGCAGGCCAGCCCCAGCATTTT.

The chain couples TRBV18 to TRBJ2-2; possible D gene TRBD1, 6 bases. V lost 6 bases and J 0 bases, leaving 14 bases between the germline ends. The CDR3 length is 16 residues. Germline CDR1 reads KGHSH; CDR2 reads LQKENI. The CDR3 reads CASSLQGTTNTGELFF. CDR3 DNA: TGTGCCAGCTCTCTACAGGGAACCACGAACACCGGGGAGCTGTTTTTT.

The chain is built from TRBV3-1 (or the pseudogene TRBV3-2) and TRBJ1-6; possible D gene TRBD1, 6 bases. This CDR3 comprises 13 residues. Trimming stripped 10 bases from V and 10 bases from J, with 17 bases between. CDR1 is LGHDT and CDR2 is YNNKEL in the germline V gene (reference sequence). CDR3 amino acids: CATQTGMGSPLHF. CDR3 bases: TGTGCCACGCAAACAGGGATGGGGTCACCCCTCCACTTT.

The chain joins TRBV11-2 to TRBJ1-1; D is perhaps TRBD1 (5 bases). In germline, CDR1 is SGHAT, CDR2 FQNNGV. Trimming stripped 2 bases from V and 4 bases from J, with 11 bases between. The CDR3 loop spans 14 amino acids. CDR3 nucleotide sequence: TGTGCCAGCAGCTTAAAGACAGCCGGCACTGAAGCTTTCTTT. It yields the protein CASSLKTAGTEAFF. The whole variable domain, remainder taken from reference TRBV11-2 and TRBJ1-1, is EAGVAQSPRYKIIEKRQSVAFWCNPISGHATLYWYQQILGQGPKLLIQFQNNGVVDDSQLPKDRFSAERLKGVDSTLKIQPAKLEDSAVYLCASSLKTAGTEAFFGQGTRLTVV.

Regarding this clone: The junction and the germline gene differ at one end; a read error may be behind it. The chain is built from TRBV6-5 and TRBJ1-1; 7 nucleotides match TRBD1. The germline V gene has CDR1 MNHEY and CDR2 SVGAGI. The CDR3 has 15 residues. The CDR3 bases are TGTGCCAGCAGGAGCGGACAGGCCTTGAACGCTGAAGCTTTCTTT. It specifies CASRSGQALNAEAFF.

The chain joins TRBV3-1 (or the pseudogene TRBV3-2) to TRBJ1-1; D gene uncertain. The CDR3 extends over 11 amino acids. Germline V gives CDR1 LGHDT, CDR2 YNNKEL (reference sequence). V was shortened by 1 base and J by 9 bases, with 6 bases between the two germline ends. CDR3: CASSQGSQAFF. The CDR3 DNA is TGTGCCAGCAGCCAAGGTTCTCAAGCTTTCTTT.

The chain joins TRBV6-1 to TRBJ2-1, with 9 bases lining up with TRBD1. Looked up from germline, CDR1 is MNHNS and CDR2 is SASEGT. The CDR3 runs 20 residues. V dropped 3 bases and J dropped 0; count of bases not matched to a gene: 15. The CDR3 DNA reads as TGTGCCAGCAGTGAGCATCCGGGACAGGGATTAGCTAGCTCCTACAATGAGCAGTTCTTC. Translated: CASSEHPGQGLASSYNEQFF.

V and J are TRBV6-5 and TRBJ1-3, with TRBD1 as a possible D gene (5 bases). Germline loops: CDR1 MNHEY, CDR2 SVGAGI. This CDR3 is built from 14 residues. V was shortened by 5 bases and J by 2 bases, with 10 bases between the two germline ends. CDR3 sequence: CASSPQTAGNTIYF. Here the CDR3 DNA reads TGTGCCAGCAGTCCACAGACAGCTGGAAACACCATATATTTT.

This chain connects TRBV6-5 to TRBJ1-5; possible D gene TRBD1, 5 bases. The CDR3 loop spans 15 amino acids. The germline V gene has CDR1 MNHEY and CDR2 SVGAGI. Deletions cut 7 bases from V and 9 bases from J, with 22 bases between. CDR3 DNA sequence: TGTGCCAGCAACGGAGGGGAGAGGGGTGGTTGGCCCCAGCATTTT. It specifies CASNGGERGGWPQHF.

The rearrangement links TRBV6-5 to TRBJ2-7; the match to TRBD1 covers 9 bases. V lost 0 bases to trimming and J lost 4 bases; unmatched junction nucleotides: 4. The CDR3 extends over 15 amino acids. The germline CDR1 and CDR2 sequences are MNHEY and SVGAGI. CDR3 sequence (DNA): TGTGCCAGCAGTTACTCGACAGGGGGACAGTACGAGCAGTACTTC. Translating gives CASSYSTGGQYEQYF.

J is TRBJ1-4 and V is TRBV18, with TRBD1 identical over 7 bases. The V gene end was trimmed by 6 bases and the J gene end by 3 bases; junction bases not matched to a gene: 7. The germline V gene has CDR1 KGHSH and CDR2 LQKENI. The length of the CDR3 is 15 residues. The CDR3 protein is CASSQQGPPNEKLFF. The CDR3 DNA sequence: TGTGCCAGCTCTCAACAGGGGCCCCCTAATGAAAAACTGTTTTTT.

V gene TRBV4-1 combines with J gene TRBJ1-1; 8 nucleotides line up with TRBD1. The CDR3 consists of 16 residues. V trimming: 5 bases; J trimming: 1 base; junction bases outside the gene matches: 9. CDR1 and CDR2 from the germline V gene are MGHRA and YSYEKL. CDR3 sequence reads: CASSTQTGEWNTEAFF. The CDR3 DNA sequence: TGCGCCAGCAGCACTCAGACAGGGGAATGGAACACTGAAGCTTTCTTT.

The chain is built from TRBV5-1 and TRBJ2-1, with 8 bases identical to TRBD1. The CDR3 has 15 residues. Germline trimming cut 0 bases from V and 1 base from J; bases unmatched to any gene: 0. Germline values: CDR1 SGHRS, CDR2 YFSETQ. The CDR3 DNA is TGCGCCAGCAGCTTGGGGACAGGGTCCTACAATGAGCAGTTCTTC. It is translated as CASSLGTGSYNEQFF.

The chain combines TRBV9 with TRBJ1-5; no firm D call. Germline lookup yields CDR1 SGDLS and CDR2 YYNGEE. There are 14 residues in the CDR3. Between the trimmed V and J ends, which lost 0 bases and 0 bases, there was a span of 4 bases. CDR3 protein: CASSVGDSNQPQHF. Here the CDR3 DNA reads TGTGCCAGCAGCGTAGGAGATAGCAATCAGCCCCAGCATTTT.

The rearrangement uses TRBV15 and TRBJ1-4; 7 positions match TRBD1. Looked up from germline, CDR1 is LNHNV and CDR2 is YYDKDF (reference sequence). The J segment lost 8 bases and the V segment lost 2 bases, leaving 8 bases of the junction unmatched. CDR3 size: 15 residues. The CDR3 here is CATSRNRQGGEKLFF. Here the CDR3 DNA reads TGTGCCACCAGCAGAAACCGACAGGGCGGCGAAAAACTGTTTTTT.

This clone was detected a few times. The same CDR3 can be traced to other DNA sequences in this sample. The J gene is TRBJ2-7, the V gene TRBV10-1; 9 bases match TRBD1. CDR1 is WNHNN and CDR2 is SYGVQD in the germline V gene (reference sequence). The CDR3 is 14 residues long. The J segment lost 4 bases and the V segment lost 2 bases, leaving 3 bases of the junction unmatched. CDR3 residues: CASSEGTGTYEQYF. CDR3 in DNA: TGCGCCAGCAGTGAGGGGACAGGGACGTACGAGCAGTACTTC.

The chain carries TRBV11-1 and TRBJ1-6; perhaps TRBD1 as D (5 bases). V lost 5 bases, J lost 5 bases, and 10 bases lay in between. The CDR3 is 14 residues long. CDR1 SGHAT and CDR2 FQDESV come from the germline V gene (reference sequence). For the CDR3, the DNA is TGTGCCAGCAGCCCTCGGGGGAATAATTCACCCCTCCACTTT. Its protein is CASSPRGNNSPLHF.

The chain is built from TRBV27 and TRBJ2-7; perhaps TRBD1 as D (5 bases). CDR1 is MNHEY, CDR2 SMNVEV, per germline (reference sequence). V lost 10 bases, J lost 2 bases, and 21 bases lay in between. The CDR3 contains 15 residues. Here the CDR3 DNA reads TGTGCCATTCAAAGCCGACAGTTGGATACCTACGAGCAGTACTTC. It is translated as CAIQSRQLDTYEQYF.

A few counts support this clone. The chain is built from TRBV19 and TRBJ2-2, with D tentatively TRBD2 (5 bases). The germline CDR1 and CDR2 sequences are LNHDA and SQIVND (reference sequence). V lost 7 bases and J lost 1, with 22 bases in between. This CDR3 spans 18 amino acids. The DNA for the CDR3 is TGTGCCAGTAACAAATTCGGCCACCGGGAAAAGAACACCGGGGAGCTGTTTTTT. Protein product: CASNKFGHREKNTGELFF.

The rearrangement links TRBV2 to TRBJ1-1, with TRBD1 matching 7 bases. Looked up from germline, CDR1 is SNHLY and CDR2 is FYNNEI. V lost 9 bases, J lost 2 bases, and 9 bases stayed unmatched. The CDR3 is 14 amino acids. The CDR3 loop reads CARRMGQPNTEAFF. In DNA form, the CDR3 reads TGTGCCAGAAGAATGGGACAGCCTAACACTGAAGCTTTCTTT.

This chain joins TRBV5-6 and TRBJ1-2, with 7 nucleotides matching TRBD1. J gave up 3 bases and V 0 bases, and 5 bases lay outside the gene matches. Germline assignment: CDR1 SGHDT and CDR2 YYEEEE. CDR3 length: 15 residues. The CDR3 loop reads CASSLGGQIDYGYTF. Written as DNA, the CDR3 is TGTGCCAGCAGCTTGGGGGGACAGATAGACTATGGCTACACCTTC.

This clone was picked up one time. The chain carries TRBV18 and TRBJ1-3, with D possibly matching TRBD1 (5 bases). Trimming removed 3 bases from V and 0 bases from J, with 9 bases in between. The CDR3 spans 15 residues. From germline, CDR1 is KGHSH and CDR2 LQKENI. The CDR3 sequence: CASSPSGRSGNTIYF. The CDR3 bases are TGTGCCAGCTCACCCTCAGGGCGCTCTGGAAACACCATATATTTT.